This TCR beta chain was profiled in a study of tumor-infiltrating lymphocytes in primary liver carcinoma. Study outcomes and limitations: Pairs of tumor regions overlapped more than tumor-adjacent and tumor-blood pairs did. Tumors had a significantly higher top-250-clone fraction than blood (p = 0.039).

As concerns this clonotype: Its matching antigen is unknown.

Starting material for RNA and DNA co-extraction consisted of 20-30 mg of unsorted bulk tissue. Chronic HBV infection was present, with no prior treatment. Total RNA (roughly 530 ng) served as template for TCR beta cDNA synthesis primed by a constant-region primer. The TCR beta library was amplified through three nested multiplex PCR rounds in a modified ARM-PCR procedure. Forward primers for TRBV1-TRBV30 and a C-beta reverse primer served the first two PCR rounds, at around 11 cycles each. In TCRdb, the multiplex PCR reads were re-called with MiXCR into one record per CDR3 protein. The sample shows tens of thousands of distinct CDR3 sequences, 70% to 80% of them seen only once. The CDR3 runs to 13 residues.

This sequence was found in a man aged 40-49 years with primary liver carcinoma and hepatitis B virus infection. The chain joins TRBV12-3 or TRBV12-4 to TRBJ2-6, with D unresolved. The sample was liver tumor tissue from sampling region 3. The subset denotes: tumor region T3, left-lateral pole. As DNA, the CDR3 is TGTTTCAGCTACCGGTCTGGGGCCAACGTCCTGACTTTC. Residues: CFSYRSGANVLTF.